The 17 T cell receptor beta chains reported below all come from one sample, sequenced in a study of CD4 and CD8 cells across lung adenocarcinoma regions. TCRdb independently ran MiXCR on the PCR reads; one entry per CDR3 protein. The table lists 4,500 to 6,000 distinct CDR3 sequences, 60% of them singletons, with about a sixth in the top ten. The sequenced material came from CD4+ T cells from the center of a lung tumor. All receptors come from a male donor with lung adenocarcinoma. The CD4 and CD8 labels of this study may be unreliable.

This clonotype counts as large. The chain couples TRBV6-1 to TRBJ1-5; 7 nucleotides agree with TRBD1. From germline, CDR1 is MNHNS and CDR2 SASEGT. The CDR3 runs 16 residues. V lost 3 bases, J lost 6 bases, and 11 bases stayed unmatched. The CDR3 sequence is CASSDLPTGSGQPQHF. The CDR3 DNA sequence: TGTGCCAGCAGTGACCTACCGACAGGGTCAGGTCAGCCCCAGCATTTT.

This clonotype is medium-sized. The genes are TRBV7-2 and TRBJ2-1; 8 bases are shared with TRBD1. The V gene end was trimmed by 5 bases and the J gene end by 9 bases; junction bases not matched to a gene: 9. CDR1 is SGHTA and CDR2 is FQGNSA in the germline V gene. The CDR3 runs to 14 residues. This CDR3 reads CASSTDRAIAEQFF. The CDR3 region has the DNA TGTGCCAGCAGCACGGACAGGGCGATTGCTGAGCAGTTCTTC.

The chain combines TRBV6-1 with TRBJ2-3; TRBD2 matches at 11 bases. Germline V lookup: CDR1 MNHNS, CDR2 SASEGT. CDR3 length: 14 amino acids. V was clipped by 8 bases and J by 10 bases; unmatched bases: 11. CDR3: CASRRLAGTGAQYF. The CDR3 nucleotides read TGTGCCAGCCGCAGACTAGCGGGGACCGGGGCGCAGTATTTT.

Remarks on this clonotype: The CDR3 end shows no conserved phenylalanine or tryptophan, and so a read error is likely. The DNA is omitted, as the CDR3 cannot be located on it reliably, and the CDR3 follows TCRdb's listing. The genes are TRBV7-2 and TRBJ1-6. The CDR3 comprises 17 residues, both ends counted. Per germline, CDR1 SGHTA and CDR2 FQGNSA. CDR3 protein: CASSLGDYRYNEQFFGP.

This clonotype is deemed medium-sized. The chain links TRBV6-1 to TRBJ1-5; a possible D gene is TRBD1 (6 bases). CDR3 length equals 15 residues. Germline V gives CDR1 MNHNS, CDR2 SASEGT. Between the trimmed V and J ends, which lost 6 bases and 3 bases, there was a span of 15 bases. This CDR3 reads CASRPLAGDNQPQHF. As DNA, the CDR3 is TGTGCCAGCAGGCCGTTGGCAGGGGACAATCAGCCCCAGCATTTT.

V gene TRBV6-1 combines with J gene TRBJ2-5; D is unresolved. The CDR3 runs to 14 residues. Looked up from germline, CDR1 is MNHNS and CDR2 is SASEGT. The V and J ends lost 2 bases and 5 bases respectively, with 12 bases between them. CDR3 protein: CASSELGARETQYF. The CDR3 bases are TGTGCCAGCAGTGAATTAGGAGCGAGGGAGACCCAGTACTTC.

Notes on this clonotype: An end of the junction differs from the germline gene, which may be a read error. This chain uses TRBV6-1 with TRBJ2-1; possibly TRBD1 for D (6 bases). The germline V gene encodes CDR1 MNHNS and CDR2 SASEGT. The CDR3 covers 14 residues. CDR3 sequence (DNA): TGTGCCAGCAGTGAGGGACACCTACACGGTGAGCAGTTTTTC. Protein: CASSEGHLHGEQFF.

This clonotype is medium-sized in the sample. The V and J genes are TRBV22-1 and TRBJ1-2. TRBV22-1 counts as a pseudogene. The CDR3 covers 10 residues. CDR3: CLGIGRAHVF. The CDR3 nucleotides are TGTCTTGGGATCGGAAGAGCACACGTCTTC.

The chain carries TRBV6-1 and TRBJ2-7; no definite D call. There are 13 residues in the CDR3. The V end lost 7 bases, the J end lost 0 bases, and 10 bases lay between the germline ends. CDR1 is MNHNS, CDR2 SASEGT, per germline. The CDR3, as DNA: TGTGCCAGCACTAGGCGGAGCTCCTACGAGCAGTACTTC. Residues: CASTRRSSYEQYF.

As concerns this clonotype: Mismatch with germline at one junction end may stem from a read error. V gene TRBV6-1 combines with J gene TRBJ2-1; the D is unclear. The assigned J gene may be wrong: the sequence end matches TRBJ2-7 better. CDR3 length: 13 amino acids. CDR1 MNHNS and CDR2 SASEGT come from the germline V gene. This chain's CDR3 is CASTEGPYYEQYF. Here the CDR3 DNA reads TGTGCCAGCACTGAAGGACCCTACTACGAGCAGTACTTC.

This clonotype occurred a few times. The genes are TRBV7-3 and TRBJ2-1, with 9 bases that match TRBD2. This CDR3 contains 14 residues. Germline lookup yields CDR1 SGHTA and CDR2 FQGTGA. V lost 6 bases and J lost 5; bases outside the gene matches: 5. Written as DNA, the CDR3 is TGTGCCAGCAGTCGACTAGCGGATAACAATGAGCAGTTCTTC. Its translation: CASSRLADNNEQFF.

CDR3 protein: CASSEWRNEQYF. The CDR3 DNA follows: TGTGCCAGCAGTGAATGGAGAAACGAGCAGTACTTC. This chain connects TRBV6-1 to TRBJ2-5; D is ambiguous. The J call may be in error: the DNA end matches TRBJ2-7 better. The CDR3 runs 12 residues. Germline CDR1 and CDR2: MNHNS and SASEGT.

By frequency in the sample, this clonotype is hyperexpanded. This chain joins TRBV6-6 and TRBJ1-1, with TRBD1 matching over 9 bases. Trimming took 6 bases from V and 11 from J; bases not matched to a gene: 7. The CDR3 spans 12 residues. CDR1 is MNHNY, CDR2 SVGAGI, per germline (reference sequence). CDR3 protein: CASSYTGGEAFF. As DNA, the CDR3 is TGTGCCAGCAGCTATACAGGGGGCGAGGCTTTCTTT.

This clonotype appeared once. This chain uses TRBV6-1 with TRBJ1-2; D may be TRBD1 (5 bases). Trimming removed 2 bases at V and 2 bases at J, with 9 bases between. Germline CDR1 and CDR2: MNHNS and SASEGT. This CDR3 has 14 amino acids. CDR3 in amino acids: CASSEFGGNYGYTF. Here the CDR3 DNA reads TGTGCCAGCAGTGAATTTGGGGGGAACTATGGCTACACCTTC.

The V gene is TRBV6-5, the J gene TRBJ1-5; 7 nucleotides match TRBD1. CDR3 length: 16 amino acids. Per the germline V gene, CDR1 is MNHEY and CDR2 is SVGAGI. Losses at the gene ends were 0 bases for V and 4 bases for J; bases not matched to a gene: 6. As DNA, the CDR3 is TGTGCCAGCAGTTACTCGAGACAGGGCGGTAATCAGCCCCAGCATTTT. Translated, it gives CASSYSRQGGNQPQHF.

The CDR3 loop reads CASTPMTGPYEQYF. In DNA, the CDR3 is TGTGCCAGCACCCCGATGACAGGGCCCTACGAGCAGTACTTC. The chain combines TRBV6-1 with TRBJ2-5; 7 bases are shared with TRBD1. The DNA end is a closer match to TRBJ2-7, so the J assignment may be wrong. The CDR3 is 14 residues long. In germline, CDR1 is MNHNS, CDR2 SASEGT.

This chain uses TRBV6-1 with TRBJ2-2; TRBD2 is a possible D gene (5 bases). This CDR3 region has 14 residues. V dropped 5 bases and J dropped 8 bases, with 15 bases sitting between them. Germline V gene data show CDR1 as MNHNS and CDR2 as SASEGT. The chain's CDR3 is CASSPRRGQGELFF. In DNA, the CDR3 is TGTGCCAGCAGTCCCCGGAGAGGGCAAGGGGAGCTGTTTTTT.